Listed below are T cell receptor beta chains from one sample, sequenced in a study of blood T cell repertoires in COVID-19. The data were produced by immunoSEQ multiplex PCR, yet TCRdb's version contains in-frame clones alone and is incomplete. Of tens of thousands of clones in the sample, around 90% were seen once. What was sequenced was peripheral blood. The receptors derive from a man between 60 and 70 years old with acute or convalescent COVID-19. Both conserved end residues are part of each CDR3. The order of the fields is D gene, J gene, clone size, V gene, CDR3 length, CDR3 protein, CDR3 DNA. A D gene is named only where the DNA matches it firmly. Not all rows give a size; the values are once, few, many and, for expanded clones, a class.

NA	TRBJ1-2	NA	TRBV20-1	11	CSANSPGGYTF	TGCAGTGCTAATTCCCCGGGAGGCTACACCTTC
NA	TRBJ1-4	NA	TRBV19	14	CASGTVGPVEKLFF	TGTGCCAGTGGCACAGTGGGGCCGGTGGAAAAACTGTTTTTT
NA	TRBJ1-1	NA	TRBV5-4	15	CASSLGVASPTEAFF	TGTGCCAGCAGCTTGGGGGTGGCCTCACCGACAGAAGCTTTCTTT
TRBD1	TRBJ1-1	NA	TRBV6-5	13	CASSYRTGGKAFF	TGTGCCAGCAGTTACCGGACAGGGGGGAAAGCTTTCTTT
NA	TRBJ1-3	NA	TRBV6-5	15	CASLRATGSGNTIYF	TGTGCCAGCCTCAGGGCTACCGGTTCTGGAAACACCATATATTTT
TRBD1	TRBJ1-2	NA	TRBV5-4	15	CASSRGQGLDYGYTF	TGTGCCAGCAGCCGGGGACAGGGGCTGGACTATGGCTACACCTTT
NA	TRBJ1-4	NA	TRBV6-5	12	CARTGRNEKLFF	TGTGCCAGGACAGGTAGGAACGAAAAACTGTTTTTT
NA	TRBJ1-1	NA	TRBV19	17	CASSRARTLVLDTEAFF	TGTGCCAGTAGTCGGGCCAGGACTCTTGTACTGGACACTGAAGCTTTCTTT
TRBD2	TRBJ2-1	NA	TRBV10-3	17	CAISESVAGSSYNEQFF	TGTGCCATCAGTGAGTCCGTAGCGGGGAGCTCCTACAATGAGCAGTTCTTC
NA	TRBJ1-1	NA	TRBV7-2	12	CASSLATATAFF	TGTGCCAGCAGCTTAGCCACAGCAACCGCTTTCTTT
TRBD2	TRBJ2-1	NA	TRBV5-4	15	CASSLVPTGGDEQFF	TGTGCCAGCAGCTTGGTACCCACCGGGGGGGATGAGCAGTTCTTC
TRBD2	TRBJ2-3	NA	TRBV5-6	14	CASSAGGGTDTQYF	TGTGCCAGCAGCGCGGGGGGAGGCACAGATACGCAGTATTTT
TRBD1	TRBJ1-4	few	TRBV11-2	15	CASSSPGQLNENLFF	TGTGCCAGCAGCTCACCGGGACAGCTTAATGAAAACCTGTTTTTT
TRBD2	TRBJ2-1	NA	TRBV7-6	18	CASSSGGGPRDPYNEQFF	TGTGCCAGCAGCTCCGGCGGGGGACCCAGAGACCCCTACAATGAGCAGTTCTTC
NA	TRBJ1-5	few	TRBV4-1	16	CASSQVAGAQHQPQHF	TGCGCCAGCAGCCAAGTAGCGGGGGCCCAACATCAGCCCCAGCATTTT
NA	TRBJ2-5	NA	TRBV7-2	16	CASSLMGQGGGETQYF	TGTGCCAGCAGCTTAATGGGGCAGGGAGGCGGGGAGACCCAGTACTTC
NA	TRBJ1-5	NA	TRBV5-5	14	CASSLGTPNQPQHF	TGTGCCAGCAGCTTGGGGACACCGAATCAGCCCCAGCATTTT
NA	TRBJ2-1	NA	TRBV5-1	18	CASSLGFGLASSYNEQFF	TGCGCCAGCAGCTTGGGGTTTGGGCTAGCGAGCTCCTACAATGAGCAGTTCTTC
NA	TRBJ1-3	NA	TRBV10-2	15	CASSSGNAGRNTIYF	TGCGCCAGCAGTTCCGGGAACGCGGGGCGAAACACCATATATTTT
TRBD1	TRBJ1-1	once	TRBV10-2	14	CASSQDRLTNEAFF	TGCGCCAGCAGCCAGGACAGGCTAACTAATGAAGCTTTCTTT
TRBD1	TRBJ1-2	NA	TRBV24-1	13	CATSGTGDYGYTF	TGTGCCACCAGTGGCACAGGGGACTATGGCTACACCTTC
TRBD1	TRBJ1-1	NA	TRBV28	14	CASSPPRGWTEAFF	TGTGCCAGCAGCCCCCCCAGGGGGTGGACTGAAGCTTTCTTT
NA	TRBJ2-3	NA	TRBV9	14	CASSAGQSTDTQYF	TGTGCCAGCAGCGCTGGACAGAGCACAGATACGCAGTATTTT
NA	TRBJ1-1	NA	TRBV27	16	CASSPYRQIMNTEAFF	TGTGCCAGCAGTCCCTACCGACAGATCATGAACACTGAAGCTTTCTTT
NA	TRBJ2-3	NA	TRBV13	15	CASSQRRSNTDTQYF	TGTGCCAGCAGTCAGAGGCGGTCTAACACAGATACGCAGTATTTT
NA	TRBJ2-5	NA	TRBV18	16	CASSTAQVAVGETQYF	TGTGCCAGCTCAACAGCACAGGTCGCAGTTGGGGAGACCCAGTACTTC
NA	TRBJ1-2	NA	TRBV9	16	CASSESPGLIGDGYTF	TGTGCCAGCAGCGAGTCCCCGGGGTTGATTGGGGATGGCTACACCTTC
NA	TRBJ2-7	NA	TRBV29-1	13	CSADRDSPNEQYF	TGCAGCGCTGACCGGGACTCCCCGAACGAGCAGTACTTC
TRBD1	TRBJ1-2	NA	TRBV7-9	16	CASSRGTGDGLDGYTF	TGTGCCAGCAGCCGCGGGACAGGGGATGGGTTGGATGGCTACACCTTC
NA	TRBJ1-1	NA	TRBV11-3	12	CASSLQGAGDFF	TGTGCCAGCAGCTTACAAGGGGCGGGGGATTTCTTT
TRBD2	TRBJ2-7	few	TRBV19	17	CASAPGGLAGDRYEQYF	TGTGCCAGTGCTCCCGGCGGGCTAGCGGGGGATCGGTACGAGCAGTACTTC
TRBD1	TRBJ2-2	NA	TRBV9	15	CASSGLQGGTGELFF	TGTGCCAGCAGCGGTTTACAGGGGGGCACCGGGGAGCTGTTTTTT
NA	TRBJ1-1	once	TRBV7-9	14	CASSPPQGTTEAFF	TGTGCCAGCAGCCCTCCCCAGGGTACCACTGAAGCTTTCTTT
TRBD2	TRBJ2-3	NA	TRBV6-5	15	CASSRLAGSTDTQYF	TGTGCCAGCAGTCGACTAGCGGGGAGCACAGATACGCAGTATTTT
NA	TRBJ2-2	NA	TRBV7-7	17	CASSLGLRGLDTGELFF	TGTGCCAGCAGCTTAGGTCTCCGAGGATTAGACACCGGGGAGCTGTTTTTT
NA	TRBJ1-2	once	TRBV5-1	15	CASSLGGGSNYGYTF	TGCGCCAGCAGCTTGGGCGGAGGGTCTAACTATGGCTACACCTTC
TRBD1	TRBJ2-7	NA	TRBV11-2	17	CASSLIGAGTGSYEQYF	TGTGCCAGCAGCTTAATTGGGGCGGGGACAGGCTCCTACGAGCAGTACTTC
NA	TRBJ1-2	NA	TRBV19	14	CASSIRRPTYGYTF	TGTGCCAGTAGTATACGGCGGCCTACCTATGGCTACACCTTC
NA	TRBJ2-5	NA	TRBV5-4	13	CASSLGQQETQYF	TGTGCCAGCAGCTTGGGACAACAAGAGACCCAGTACTTC
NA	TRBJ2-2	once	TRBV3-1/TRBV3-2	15	CASSPGLQNTGELFF	TGTGCCAGCAGCCCGGGACTTCAGAACACCGGGGAGCTGTTTTTT
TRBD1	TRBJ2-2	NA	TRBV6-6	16	CASSTRQGADTGELFF	TGTGCCAGCAGCACCAGACAGGGGGCCGACACCGGGGAGCTGTTTTTT
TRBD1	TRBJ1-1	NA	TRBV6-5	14	CASSLGQLGTEAFF	TGTGCCAGCAGTTTGGGACAGTTGGGCACTGAAGCTTTCTTT
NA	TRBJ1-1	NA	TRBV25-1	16	CASSESLQLSRAEAFF	TGTGCCAGCAGTGAATCATTGCAGTTAAGTCGGGCTGAAGCTTTCTTT
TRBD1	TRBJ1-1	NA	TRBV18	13	CASSLQGDTEAFF	TGTGCCAGCTCACTACAGGGGGACACTGAAGCTTTCTTT
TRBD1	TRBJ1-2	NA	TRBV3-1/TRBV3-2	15	CASSQGQGAYYGYTF	TGTGCCAGCAGCCAAGGACAGGGGGCTTATTATGGCTACACCTTC
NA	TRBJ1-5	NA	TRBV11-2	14	CASSLDATLRPQHF	TGTGCCAGCAGCTTAGATGCAACATTAAGGCCCCAGCATTTT
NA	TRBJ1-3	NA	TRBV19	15	CASRNTGYSGNTIYF	TGTGCCAGTAGAAATACAGGCTACTCTGGAAACACCATATATTTT
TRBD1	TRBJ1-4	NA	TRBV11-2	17	CASSLGDRPTTNEKLFF	TGTGCCAGCAGCTTAGGGGACAGGCCCACAACTAATGAAAAACTGTTTTTT
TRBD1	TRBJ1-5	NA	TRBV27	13	CASSFTGGQPQHF	TGTGCCAGCAGTTTCACAGGGGGACAGCCCCAGCATTTT
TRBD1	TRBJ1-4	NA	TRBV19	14	CASSIDRGREKLFF	TGTGCCAGTAGTATCGACAGGGGTCGGGAAAAACTGTTTTTT
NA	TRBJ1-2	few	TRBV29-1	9	CSGDGGYTF	TGCAGCGGAGATGGTGGCTACACCTTC
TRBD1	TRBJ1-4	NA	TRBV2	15	CASSEFTGVSEKLFF	TGTGCCAGCAGTGAATTCACAGGGGTCAGTGAAAAACTGTTTTTT
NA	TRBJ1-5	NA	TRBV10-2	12	CASSESQGPQHF	TGCGCCAGCAGTGAGTCACAGGGGCCCCAGCATTTT
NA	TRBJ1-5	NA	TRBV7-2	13	CASRRSGSEPQHF	TGTGCCAGCAGGAGGAGTGGCTCTGAGCCCCAGCATTTT
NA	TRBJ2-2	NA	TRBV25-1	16	CASSEWSAGDTGELFF	TGTGCCAGCAGTGAATGGTCGGCAGGGGACACCGGGGAGCTGTTTTTT
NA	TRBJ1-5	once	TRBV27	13	CASSLAENQPQHF	TGTGCCAGCAGTTTAGCTGAGAATCAGCCCCAGCATTTT
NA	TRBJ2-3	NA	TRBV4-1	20	CASSQERLQGRSPSTDTQYF	TGCGCCAGCAGCCAAGAACGGCTGCAGGGGAGATCCCCTAGCACAGATACGCAGTATTTT
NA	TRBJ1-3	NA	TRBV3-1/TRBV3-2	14	CASSQGERGNTIYF	TGTGCCAGCAGCCAAGGAGAACGTGGAAACACCATATATTTT
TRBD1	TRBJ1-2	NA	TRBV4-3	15	CASSQDSQGVGGYTF	TGCGCCAGCAGCCAAGACTCACAGGGGGTAGGTGGCTACACCTTC